Shown below are 14 T cell receptor beta chains from a single sample sequenced in a study of tumor-infiltrating lymphocytes in primary liver carcinoma (dated by TCRdb to about 2017). Without any cell sorting, total RNA and DNA were extracted together from roughly 21-30 mg of bulk tissue using the AllPrep DNA/RNA mini kit. Sequenced using an Illumina HiSeq 2500. TCRbeta-specific cDNA was reverse-transcribed from roughly 500 ng total RNA using a constant-region primer and ProtoScript II reverse transcriptase. TCRbeta libraries were built with three nested multiplex PCR rounds, a slightly modified ARM-PCR procedure. Each of the first two PCR rounds ran for approximately 10 cycles and used multiplex TRBV1-TRBV30 forward primers together with a Cbeta reverse primer. The raw public data were reprocessed by TCRdb itself: fastp quality trimming at Q25, MiXCR clonotype calling, in-frame beta chains only. All rows with the same CDR3 protein become a single entry with the most common DNA and genes. The sample table holds over 45,000 distinct CDR3 sequences, of which 65% to 80% were seen once. Together, the top ten hold just under 30% of the sample.

Sequencing was performed on liver tumor tissue from sampling region 5. The label giving this sample's cell subset or site can be read as: tumor region T5, tumor centre. The receptor source for this set is a man in his forties with primary liver carcinoma and hepatitis B virus infection.

In the case of this clonotype: A clone one base away is much larger, so this may be a read error. The J gene is TRBJ1-1, the V gene TRBV7-9; no definite D call. CDR1 SEHNR and CDR2 FQNEAQ come from the germline V gene (reference sequence). The length of the CDR3 is 12 residues. Trimming took off 4 bases at V and 11 bases at J, with 14 bases between the two ends. DNA of the CDR3: TGTGCCAGCAGCTACCAAACCCAGGACGCTTTCTTT. Translating gives CASSYQTQDAFF. The complete variable domain, with remaining parts taken from reference TRBV7-9 and TRBJ1-1, reads DTGVSQNPRHKITKRGQNVTFRCDPISEHNRLYWYRQTLGQGPEFLTYFQNEAQLEKSRLLSDRFSAERPKGSFSTLEIQRTEQGDSAMYLCASSYQTQDAFFGQGTRLTVV.

The genes are TRBV18 and TRBJ1-4, with a possible D match to TRBD1 (5 bases). The CDR3 totals 15 residues. Trimming took 0 bases from V and 8 from J, leaving 13 bases between them. Germline V gene sequence: CDR1 KGHSH, CDR2 LQKENI. The CDR3 sequence is CASSPPEGVGEKLFF. The CDR3 nucleotides read TGTGCCAGCTCACCACCGGAAGGGGTCGGGGAAAAACTGTTTTTT.

This chain links TRBV29-1 with TRBJ2-3; TRBD1 agrees at 10 bases. The CDR3 runs to 16 residues. After removal of 2 bases from V and 5 bases from J, the junction contained 10 bases not matched to a gene. Germline V gene sequence: CDR1 SQVTM, CDR2 ANQGSEA. The CDR3 sequence: CSVERRDRGVVDTQYF. In DNA, the CDR3 is TGCAGCGTTGAACGCCGGGACAGGGGAGTTGTAGATACGCAGTATTTT.

This clonotype was counted at least ten times. The V gene is TRBV7-9, the J gene TRBJ2-1; D may be TRBD1 (5 bases). Germline V gene sequence: CDR1 SEHNR, CDR2 FQNEAQ (reference sequence). V dropped 2 bases and J dropped 8 bases, with 25 bases sitting between them. The CDR3 is 18 amino acids. In DNA, the CDR3 is TGTGCCAGCAGCTTAAGCTCTGGCAGGGATGTCCTTACAGATGAGCAGTTCTTC. It is translated as CASSLSSGRDVLTDEQFF.

On this clonotype: Its ends do not fully match the called genes, so a read error is possible. This sequence joins TRBV11-2 and TRBJ2-7; 7 bases fit TRBD1. The CDR3 is 13 amino acids. Germline V gives CDR1 SGHAT, CDR2 FQNNGV. CDR3 sequence (DNA): TGTGCCGGCAGCTCAGACAGGGTGGACGAGCAGTACTTC. Its protein is CAGSSDRVDEQYF.

The chain recombines TRBV6-5 with TRBJ2-1, with D unclear. The CDR3 has 14 amino acids. The germline gives CDR1 MNHEY, CDR2 SVGAGI. Deletions cut 9 bases from V and 4 bases from J, with 16 bases between. The CDR3 sequence is CASARLALYNEQFF. The DNA of the CDR3 is TGTGCCAGTGCCCGACTGGCGTTATACAATGAGCAGTTCTTC.

The J gene is TRBJ2-3, the V gene TRBV11-2; TRBD1 is a possible D gene (5 bases). The CDR3 extends over 14 amino acids. From germline, CDR1 is SGHAT and CDR2 FQNNGV. With 0 bases removed from V and 15 bases from J, the gap between germline ends came to 19 bases. CDR3 in amino acids: CASSLEGSRDIRYF. CDR3 DNA sequence: TGTGCCAGCAGCTTAGAGGGCAGCAGGGATATACGTTATTTT.

Note on this clonotype: This could be a read error, since a much larger clone is one nucleotide away. This sequence joins TRBV10-3 and TRBJ2-6; tentatively, D is TRBD1 or TRBD2 (5 bases each). CDR1 is ENHRY, CDR2 SYGVKD, per germline. The CDR3 loop spans 16 amino acids. The CDR3 coding sequence is TGTGCCATCAGTGATGGGACCCCCTCTGGGGCCGACGTCCTGACTTTC. Its translation is CAISDGTPSGADVLTF.

The chain carries TRBV6-2 or TRBV6-3 and TRBJ2-3, with 12 bases aligning to TRBD1. This CDR3 is 16 amino acids long. Germline V gene lookup returns CDR1 MNHEY and CDR2 SVGEGT. The CDR3 DNA follows: TGTGTCGGCAGTTACTTCGGGACAGGGGGCGAAGATACGCAGTATTTT. As protein: CVGSYFGTGGEDTQYF.

With respect to this clonotype: Germline is not matched at one junction end, which may reflect a read error. The chain is built from TRBV12-3 or TRBV12-4 and TRBJ2-1; D possibly corresponds to TRBD2 (5 bases). CDR3 length: 17 residues. The CDR3 nucleotides are TGCGCCAGCAGCCCCACGTCGGCTAGCAGTCAACGCGATGAGCAGTTCTTC. Translating it yields CASSPTSASSQRDEQFF.

As concerns this clonotype: The missing conserved phenylalanine or tryptophan at the end of this CDR3 makes a read error likely. The limits of the CDR3 on the DNA are not certain, so only TCRdb's listed CDR3 is given. The chain links TRBV11-2 to TRBJ1-2; the table's D call, TRBD1, was not checked against the DNA. The CDR3 has 14 amino acids, counting both end residues. Germline CDR1 reads SGHAT; CDR2 reads FQNNGV. The CDR3 spells CANRERDTTYGYTV.

The chain recombines TRBV28 with TRBJ2-4; 7 bases are a match to TRBD1. This CDR3 spans 14 amino acids. V shed 5 bases, J shed 6 bases, and the junction held 7 bases outside the gene matches. Germline V gene sequence: CDR1 MDHEN, CDR2 SYDVKM. The CDR3 reads CASSTHAGGNIQYF. The CDR3 DNA reads TGTGCCAGCAGTACACACGCAGGGGGAAACATTCAGTACTTC.

Worth noting for this clonotype: It may be a read error: a sequence one base away is much more abundant. The chain combines TRBV28 with TRBJ2-1; 8 bases match TRBD2. The CDR3 has 14 amino acids. Germline V gene sequence: CDR1 MDHEN, CDR2 SYDVKM. The CDR3 spells CASIPSGSHNERFF. In nucleotides, the CDR3 is TGTGCCAGCATCCCCAGCGGGAGTCACAATGAGCGGTTCTTC.

A remark on this clonotype: Germline is not matched at one junction end, which may reflect a read error. The chain employs TRBV4-1 and TRBJ2-1; D is undetermined. The CDR3 is 12 residues long. CDR1 is MGHRA and CDR2 is YSYEKL in the germline V gene. CDR3 in amino acids: CASNQAGTEQFF. Written as DNA, the CDR3 is TGCGCCAGCAACCAAGCAGGAACCGAGCAGTTTTTC.